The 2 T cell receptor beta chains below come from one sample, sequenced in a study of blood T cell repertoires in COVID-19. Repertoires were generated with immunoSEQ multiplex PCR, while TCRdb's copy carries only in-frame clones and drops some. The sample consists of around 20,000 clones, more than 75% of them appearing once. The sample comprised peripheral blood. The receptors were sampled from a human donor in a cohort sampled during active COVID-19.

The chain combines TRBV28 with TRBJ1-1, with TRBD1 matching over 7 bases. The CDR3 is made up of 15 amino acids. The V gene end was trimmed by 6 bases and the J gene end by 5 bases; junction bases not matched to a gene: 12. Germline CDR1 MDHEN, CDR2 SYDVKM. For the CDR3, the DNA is TGTGCCAGCAGCCCTCTCGATCGGACAGGAACTGAAGCTTTCTTT. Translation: CASSPLDRTGTEAFF.

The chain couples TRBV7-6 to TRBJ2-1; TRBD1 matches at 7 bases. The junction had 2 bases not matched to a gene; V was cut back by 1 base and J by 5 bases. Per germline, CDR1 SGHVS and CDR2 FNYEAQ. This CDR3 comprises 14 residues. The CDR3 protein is CASSLGGQNNEQFF. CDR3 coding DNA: TGTGCCAGCAGCTTAGGGGGACAGAACAATGAGCAGTTCTTC.